The 3 T cell receptor beta chains presented below share a single source sample, sequenced in a study of blood T cell repertoires in COVID-19. The method was immunoSEQ multiplex PCR; TCRdb's version includes in-frame clones alone and lacks a portion of them. The sample comprises about 47,000 clones, 84% of which are singletons, and around 2.3% rests with the top ten. The sample comprised peripheral blood. These receptors originate from a man aged 45-65 years with acute or convalescent COVID-19.

The chain recombines TRBV18 with TRBJ1-2, with D perhaps TRBD1 (6 bases). There are 14 residues in the CDR3. V lost 2 bases, J lost 5 bases, and 12 bases lay in between. Germline-derived CDR1 and CDR2 are KGHSH and LQKENI. Written as DNA, the CDR3 is TGTGCCAGCTCACCAGATCAGGGGAATTATGGCTACACCTTC. As protein: CASSPDQGNYGYTF. Using reference TRBV18 and TRBJ1-2 for the parts outside the CDR3, the full variable domain is NAGVMQNPRHLVRRRGQEARLRCSPMKGHSHVYWYRQLPEEGLKFMVYLQKENIIDESGMPKERFSAEFPKEGPSILRIQQVVRGDSAAYFCASSPDQGNYGYTFGSGTRLTVV.

V gene TRBV6-5 combines with J gene TRBJ1-5; the D gene is possibly TRBD1 (6 bases). In germline, CDR1 is MNHEY, CDR2 SVGAGI. This CDR3 contains 14 residues. V lost 5 bases and J lost 7, with 15 bases in between. The CDR3 sequence: CASSIRDNLQPQHF. DNA of the CDR3: TGTGCCAGCAGTATCCGGGACAACCTCCAGCCCCAGCATTTT.

The V and J genes are TRBV19 and TRBJ2-3, with 12 nucleotides matching TRBD1. Germline lookup yields CDR1 LNHDA and CDR2 SQIVND (reference sequence). V shed 4 bases and J 7 bases; nucleotides not matched to a gene: 18. The CDR3 runs to 19 residues. The DNA of the CDR3 is TGTGCCAGTAGTACCGGGACAGGGGGCCTAGCGGGAGAGCCGAATACGCAGTATTTT. Amino acid sequence: CASSTGTGGLAGEPNTQYF.